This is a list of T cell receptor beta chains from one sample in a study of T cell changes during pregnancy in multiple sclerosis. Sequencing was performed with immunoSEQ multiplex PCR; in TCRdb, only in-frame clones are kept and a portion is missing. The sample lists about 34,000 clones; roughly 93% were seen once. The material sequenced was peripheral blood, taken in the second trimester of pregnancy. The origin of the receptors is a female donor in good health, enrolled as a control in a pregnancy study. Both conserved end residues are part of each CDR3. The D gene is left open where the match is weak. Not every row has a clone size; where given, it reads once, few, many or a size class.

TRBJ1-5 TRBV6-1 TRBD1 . CASSWTGGFDQPQHF TGTGCCAGCAGTTGGACAGGGGGTTTTGATCAGCCCCAGCATTTT
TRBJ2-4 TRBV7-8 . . CASSPAEGAKNIQYF TGTGCCAGCAGCCCCGCGGAAGGAGCCAAAAACATTCAGTACTTC
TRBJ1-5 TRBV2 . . CASSEARLTNQPQHF TGTGCCAGCAGTGAAGCTCGTTTAACAAATCAGCCCCAGCATTTT
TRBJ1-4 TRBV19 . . CASSTGRVDEKLFF TGTGCCAGTAGTACTGGCAGGGTTGATGAAAAACTGTTTTTT
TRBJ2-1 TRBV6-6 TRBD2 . CASRGTSGVNEQFF TGTGCCAGCAGGGGGACTAGCGGTGTAAATGAGCAGTTCTTC
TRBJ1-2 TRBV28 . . CASSLPGSTPGGYTF TGTGCCAGCAGTTTACCCGGGTCCACTCCGGGAGGCTACACCTTC
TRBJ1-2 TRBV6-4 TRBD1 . CASSANSGTGGSGYTF TGTGCCAGCAGTGCCAATTCCGGGACAGGGGGCTCTGGCTACACCTTC
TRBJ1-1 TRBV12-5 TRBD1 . CASGLRQGVNTEAFF TGTGCTAGTGGTTTGAGGCAGGGGGTGAACACTGAAGCTTTCTTT
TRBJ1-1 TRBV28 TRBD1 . CASSPGTGGISGAFF TGTGCCAGCAGTCCCGGGACAGGGGGCATCAGTGGAGCTTTCTTT
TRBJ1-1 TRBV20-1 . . CSARDEGEAFF TGCAGTGCTAGAGATGAGGGTGAAGCTTTCTTT
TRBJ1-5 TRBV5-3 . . CARSRGGDGNQPQHF TGTGCCAGAAGCCGAGGCGGGGATGGCAATCAGCCCCAGCATTTT
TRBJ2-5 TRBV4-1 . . CASSQVSAGETQYF TGCGCCAGCAGCCAAGTATCGGCGGGGGAGACCCAGTACTTC
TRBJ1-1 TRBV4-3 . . CASSQPNDRSNTEAFF TGCGCCAGCAGCCAACCCAACGACAGGTCGAACACTGAAGCTTTCTTT
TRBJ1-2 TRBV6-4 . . CASSDGAAMGGYTF TGTGCCAGCAGTGACGGGGCCGCGATGGGGGGCTACACCTTC
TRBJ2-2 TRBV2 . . CASRAPTGDTGELFF TGTGCCAGCAGAGCACCTACAGGCGACACCGGGGAGCTGTTTTTT
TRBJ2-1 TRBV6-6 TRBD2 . CASSTGLAYNEQFF TGTGCCAGCAGTACGGGACTAGCTTACAATGAGCAGTTCTTC
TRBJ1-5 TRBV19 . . CASSIFGGGSNQPQHF TGTGCCAGTAGTATATTCGGGGGGGGTAGCAATCAGCCCCAGCATTTT
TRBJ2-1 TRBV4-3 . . CASSQGSGYNEQFF TGCGCCAGCAGCCAAGGGTCGGGCTACAATGAGCAGTTCTTC
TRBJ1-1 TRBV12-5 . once CASGFNSAAEAFF TGTGCTAGTGGTTTTAATTCCGCAGCTGAAGCTTTCTTT
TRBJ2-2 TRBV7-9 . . CASSPGGTGELFF TGTGCCAGCAGCCCAGGGGGGACCGGGGAGCTGTTTTTT
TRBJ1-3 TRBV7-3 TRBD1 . CASSQGQGASTGNTIYF TGTGCCAGCAGCCAGGGACAGGGGGCTAGCACTGGAAACACCATATATTTT
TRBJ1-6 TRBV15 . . CATSGPQGLNSPLHF TGTGCCACCAGCGGCCCCCAGGGTTTGAATTCACCCCTCCACTTT
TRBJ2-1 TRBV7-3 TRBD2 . CASSLVGGAPYNEQFF TGTGCCAGCAGCCTCGTCGGGGGGGCCCCCTACAATGAGCAGTTCTTC
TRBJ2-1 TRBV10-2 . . CASSDTLKRYNEQFF TGCGCCAGCAGTGATACCCTAAAGCGGTACAATGAGCAGTTCTTC
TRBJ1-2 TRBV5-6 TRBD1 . CASSRTTGGYGYTF TGTGCCAGCAGCCGGACGACAGGGGGCTATGGCTACACCTTC
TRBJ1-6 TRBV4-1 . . CASSQVGRQYNSPLHF TGCGCCAGCAGCCAAGTAGGGAGACAATATAATTCACCCCTCCACTTT
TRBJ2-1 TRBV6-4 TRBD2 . CASSDTSGSYNEQFF TGTGCCAGCAGTGACACTAGCGGGTCCTACAATGAGCAGTTCTTC
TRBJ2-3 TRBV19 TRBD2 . CASSIVGGITDTQYF TGTGCCAGTAGTATAGTCGGGGGGATCACAGATACGCAGTATTTT
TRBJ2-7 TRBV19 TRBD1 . CASSIVGQGPSPTPYEQYF TGTGCCAGTAGTATAGTGGGACAGGGCCCGTCCCCTACCCCCTACGAGCAGTACTTC
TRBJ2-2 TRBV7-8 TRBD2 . CASSPRTSSTGELFF TGTGCCAGCAGCCCTAGGACTAGTTCAACCGGGGAGCTGTTTTTT
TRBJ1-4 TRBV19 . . CASSQSRQATTTNEKLFF TGTGCCAGTAGCCAATCACGACAGGCGACCACAACTAATGAAAAACTGTTTTTT
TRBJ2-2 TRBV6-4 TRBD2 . CASSPVGTTSGELFF TGTGCCAGCAGCCCAGTCGGGACTACCTCCGGGGAGCTGTTTTTT
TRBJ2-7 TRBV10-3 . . CAIRIDRSYEQYF TGTGCCATCAGAATAGACAGATCCTACGAGCAGTACTTC
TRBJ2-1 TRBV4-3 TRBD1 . CASSLRKGGGDEQFF TGCGCCAGCAGCCTCCGGAAAGGGGGCGGCGATGAGCAGTTCTTC
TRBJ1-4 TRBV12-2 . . CASRPVVVGARANEKLFF TGTGCAAGTCGCCCAGTCGTGGTGGGGGCGCGGGCTAATGAAAAACTGTTTTTT
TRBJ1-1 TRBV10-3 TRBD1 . CAITGQGGNTEAFF TGTGCCATCACCGGACAGGGGGGGAACACTGAAGCTTTCTTT
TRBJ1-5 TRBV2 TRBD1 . CASGTGDNYSNQPQHF TGTGCCAGCGGGACAGGGGACAACTATAGCAATCAGCCCCAGCATTTT
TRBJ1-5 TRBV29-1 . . CSAQQGADQPQHF TGCAGCGCCCAACAGGGTGCGGATCAGCCCCAGCATTTT
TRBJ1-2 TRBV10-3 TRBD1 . CAISLDRGGYTF TGTGCCATCAGCCTCGACAGGGGTGGCTACACCTTC
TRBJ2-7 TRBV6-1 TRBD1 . CASSLTGEAYEQYF TGTGCCAGCAGCTTGACAGGGGAGGCCTACGAGCAGTACTTC
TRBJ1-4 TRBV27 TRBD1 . CASSPGQFNEKLFF TGTGCCAGCAGTCCGGGACAGTTTAATGAAAAACTGTTTTTT
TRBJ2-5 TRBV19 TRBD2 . CASSIASGGEIETQYF TGTGCCAGTAGTATAGCGAGCGGGGGGGAGATAGAGACCCAGTACTTC
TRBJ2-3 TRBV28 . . CASSLTYTQYF TGTGCCAGCAGTTTAACTTATACGCAGTATTTT